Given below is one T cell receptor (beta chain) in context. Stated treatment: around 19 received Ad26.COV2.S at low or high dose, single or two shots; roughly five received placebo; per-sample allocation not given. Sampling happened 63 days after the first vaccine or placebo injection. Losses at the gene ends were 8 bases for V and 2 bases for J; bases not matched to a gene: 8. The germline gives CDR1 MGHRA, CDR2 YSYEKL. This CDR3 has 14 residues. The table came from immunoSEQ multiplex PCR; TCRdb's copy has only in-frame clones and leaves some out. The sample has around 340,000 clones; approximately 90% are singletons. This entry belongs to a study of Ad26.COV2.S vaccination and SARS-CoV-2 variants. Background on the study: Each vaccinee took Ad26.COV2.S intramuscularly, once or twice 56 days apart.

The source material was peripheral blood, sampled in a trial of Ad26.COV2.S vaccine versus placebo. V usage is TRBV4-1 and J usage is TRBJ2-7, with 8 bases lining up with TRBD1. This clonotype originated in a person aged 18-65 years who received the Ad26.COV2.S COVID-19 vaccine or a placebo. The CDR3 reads CASGAGTGTYEQYF. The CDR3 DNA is TGCGCCAGCGGCGCCGGGACAGGTACCTACGAGCAGTACTTC.